This T cell receptor beta chain was retrieved from a study of a mutant IDH1 vaccine in newly diagnosed glioma. Time point: baseline, week 1 (first vaccination visit). The treatment here: pre-vaccination baseline after standard-of-care therapy. In every donor, the tumor was a new WHO grade 3 or 4 IDH1-mutant, ATRX-lost astrocytoma. Germline CDR1 LGHNT, CDR2 FRNRAP. Trimming pared 2 bases from V and 3 bases from J, leaving 9 bases between. This CDR3 has 14 amino acids. Sequenced by immunoSEQ multiplex PCR; TCRdb stores in-frame clones only, minus some. This sample has roughly 15,000 clones, with roughly nine tenths found just once. Study-level results: The vaccine induced immune responses, and these occurred in roughly 95% of patients.

As regards this clone: What it binds is unknown.

The source was PBMCs, collected from a glioma patient treated with radiotherapy, temozolomide or both. The chain links TRBV12-5 to TRBJ2-3, with D uncertain. The receptor was isolated from a woman aged 35 to 49 with glioma. Some clones in this sample may be carry-over from other donors' samples. DNA for the CDR3: TGTGCTAGTGGTTTGTCCAGCTTGACAGATACGCAGTATTTT. Residues: CASGLSSLTDTQYF.